The 9 T cell receptor beta chains listed next were all sequenced from one sample in a study of control samples from healthy donors and cancer patients. Clones were sequenced by immunoSEQ multiplex PCR, and TCRdb holds only the in-frame ones, with some missing. Here the sample spans 20,000 to 30,000 clones, over 75% being singletons. Material for sequencing was PBMCs. The receptors shown here come from a woman aged 60-75 years with head and neck cancer.

The chain recombines TRBV27 with TRBJ2-7; 8 bases map to TRBD1. The CDR3 spans 17 residues. Germline V gives CDR1 MNHEY, CDR2 SMNVEV (reference sequence). V trimming: 4 bases; J trimming: 5 bases; junction bases outside the gene matches: 16. The DNA of the CDR3 is TGTGCCAGCAGTTCCTCCGGGACAGGATTCTACGGGCACGAGCAGTACTTC. This translates into CASSSSGTGFYGHEQYF.

V and J are TRBV19 and TRBJ1-5; 9 bases are a match to TRBD1. Trimming removed 4 bases from V and 4 bases from J; junction bases left unmatched: 14. CDR3 length: 18 amino acids. CDR1 and CDR2 from the germline V gene are LNHDA and SQIVND (reference sequence). For the CDR3, the DNA is TGTGCCAGTAGTACAGTTGGATTCGGGACAGGGAGAAATCAGCCCCAGCATTTT. Protein: CASSTVGFGTGRNQPQHF.

V gene TRBV2 combines with J gene TRBJ1-1; D perhaps matches TRBD1 (5 bases). The CDR3 is 14 amino acids. The germline CDR1 and CDR2 sequences are SNHLY and FYNNEI. V lost 4 bases, J lost 0 bases, and 9 bases lay in between. In DNA form, the CDR3 reads TGTGCCAGCAGTGTGCGACAGATGAACACTGAAGCTTTCTTT. Translated: CASSVRQMNTEAFF.

This rearrangement joins TRBV30 to TRBJ2-3; TRBD2 might be the D (6 bases). V was trimmed by 3 bases and J by 5 bases, leaving 15 bases between them. The CDR3 contains 14 residues. CDR1 GTSNPN and CDR2 SVGIG come from the germline V gene (reference sequence). CDR3 DNA sequence: TGTGCCTGGAGGGTCGGGAGAGGAATAGATACGCAGTATTTT. It codes for CAWRVGRGIDTQYF.

V gene TRBV7-8 combines with J gene TRBJ1-2; TRBD1 agrees at 9 bases. Trimming cost V 5 bases and J 6 bases; bases outside gene matches: 4. Germline V gene data show CDR1 as SGHVS and CDR2 as FQNEAQ. This CDR3 has 13 residues. The CDR3, as DNA: TGTGCCAGCAGCACTGGACAGGGGCATGGCTACACCTTC. Amino acid sequence: CASSTGQGHGYTF.

J is TRBJ1-1 and V is TRBV12-5; the D is unclear. Between the trimmed V and J ends, which lost 2 bases and 8 bases, there was a span of 6 bases. This CDR3 contains 11 residues. Per germline, CDR1 LGHNT and CDR2 FRNRAP. CDR3: CASGLSREAFF. CDR3 DNA sequence: TGTGCTAGTGGTTTGAGCCGAGAAGCTTTCTTT.

The chain couples TRBV19 to TRBJ1-1, with TRBD1 matching over 9 bases. Germline CDR1 is LNHDA and CDR2 is SQIVND (reference sequence). Trimming cost V 3 bases and J 8 bases; bases outside gene matches: 4. The CDR3 runs 13 residues. CDR3 protein: CASSIPGTGEAFF. The CDR3 coding sequence is TGTGCCAGTAGTATCCCCGGGACAGGGGAAGCTTTCTTT.

This chain links TRBV7-2 with TRBJ2-1; TRBD2 matches at 9 bases. CDR1 SGHTA and CDR2 FQGNSA come from the germline V gene. The CDR3 loop spans 13 amino acids. Trimming at V came to 4 bases and at J to 8 bases, leaving 3 bases not matched to a gene. The CDR3 sequence: CASSSGTSYEQFF. CDR3 nucleotides: TGTGCCAGCAGCTCCGGGACTAGCTATGAGCAGTTCTTC.

V gene TRBV5-1 combines with J gene TRBJ1-2; tentative D call: TRBD1 (5 bases). Germline CDR1 is SGHRS and CDR2 is YFSETQ. The CDR3 is 15 residues long. The V gene lost 4 bases and the J gene lost 4 bases, with 17 bases spanning the gap. CDR3 amino acids: CASSPGGVQPYGYTF. CDR3 in DNA: TGCGCCAGCAGCCCCGGGGGAGTCCAGCCCTATGGCTACACCTTC.